This T cell receptor beta chain is from a study of regulatory T cells in long-lasting Graves disease. Arm-PCR of CDR3 regions with iRepertoire HTBI primers generated TCR beta libraries. TCRdb reanalysed the multiplex PCR reads using MiXCR and keeps one entry per CDR3 protein. Of roughly 400,000 distinct CDR3 sequences in the sample, 14% to 15% were seen once. This CDR3 spans 16 amino acids. Trimming took 8 bases from V and 7 from J; bases not matched to a gene: 11. Germline loops: CDR1 MDHEN, CDR2 SYDVKM. At least ten counts were recorded for this clonotype. Time point in this sample: newly diagnosed GD, antithyroid drugs for less than 3 months. Following extraction of RNA from PBMCs, that RNA was used to make the TCR library. These data were likewise used in another study, on T cells in Graves' hyperthyroidism and ophthalmopathy.

The genes are TRBV28 and TRBJ2-1, with 13 bases lining up with TRBD2. This sequence originates from a woman in her thirties or forties with Graves disease. The sample was peripheral blood mononuclear cells (PBMCs), taken at new diagnosis, from a patient treated with antithyroid drugs. The chain's CDR3 is CASDYAWTSGSNEQFF. The CDR3 nucleotides are TGTGCCAGCGATTATGCATGGACTAGCGGGAGTAATGAGCAGTTCTTC.